The 2 T cell receptor beta chains listed next were all sequenced from one sample in a study of PD-1 blockade in classical Hodgkin lymphoma. Assay: immunoSEQ multiplex PCR; the TCRdb copy retains only in-frame clones and omits some. Counted here are some 70,000 clones, roughly 92% occurring once; the ten biggest clones make up more than 2%. Stated time point: newly diagnosed, previously untreated cHL patient sample. Sequencing was done on a sample of peripheral blood mononuclear cells (PBMCs). The receptors shown here come from a human donor with classical Hodgkin lymphoma.

The rearrangement uses TRBV5-1 and TRBJ1-2; 9 positions agree with TRBD1. Germline CDR1 SGHRS, CDR2 YFSETQ. The CDR3 spans 16 residues. V lost 7 bases to trimming and J lost 6 bases; unmatched junction nucleotides: 16. The CDR3 loop reads CASRRSTGGGRDGYTF. The CDR3 DNA follows: TGCGCCAGCCGACGAAGCACAGGGGGCGGTAGGGATGGCTACACCTTC.

The genes are TRBV29-1 and TRBJ2-2; either TRBD1 or TRBD2 may fit D (5 bases each). There are 15 residues in the CDR3. CDR1 SQVTM and CDR2 ANQGSEA come from the germline V gene. The ends were cut back, 6 bases at V and 2 bases at J, with 16 bases in the middle. CDR3 region: CSVTGTFLNTGELFF. CDR3 sequence (DNA): TGCAGCGTGACCGGGACCTTCCTAAACACCGGGGAGCTGTTTTTT.